This entry concerns a single TCR beta chain. The sample is drawn from a study of response to subunit inactivated influenza vaccine. This CDR3 comprises 17 residues. Germline values: CDR1 MDHEN, CDR2 SYDVKM. V shed 4 bases and J shed 3 bases, with 21 bases lying between them. Each CDR3 protein gets one entry after TCRdb re-called the RT-PCR reads with MiXCR. The data contain more than 600,000 distinct CDR3 sequences, about 18% of them singletons. This TCR was sampled from a man between 45 and 60 years old who received an inactivated influenza vaccine. The chain joins TRBV28 to TRBJ2-5, with TRBD1 as a possible D gene (6 bases). Material: PBMCs from blood, obtained 5 to 6 days after vaccination. The CDR3 loop reads CASSWGFRDRIKETQYF. The CDR3 bases are TGTGCCAGCAGTTGGGGGTTTCGAGACAGGATAAAAGAGACCCAGTACTTC.